A selection of T cell receptor beta chains follows, all from one sample in a study of OX40 agonist ivuxolimab in advanced cancers. Method: immunoSEQ multiplex PCR; TCRdb's copy keeps in-frame clones and lacks some. The sample comprises about 22,000 clones, under 85% of which are singletons, and more than 15% rests with the top ten. Sample: CD4+ or CD8+ T cells sorted from blood, taken in a trial of the OX40 agonist ivuxolimab. Every receptor here comes from an adult with an advanced solid tumor such as melanoma, head and neck, liver or kidney cancer. Each CDR3 is given with its conserved first and last residue. D genes are given only for firm matches. The listing skips clone size in some rows; elsewhere it reads once, few, many or a size class.

TRBJ1-5 | NA | TRBV27 | NA | TGTGCCAGCAGATCGAACCAGGCGGGACAGCCCCAGCATTTT | CASRSNQAGQPQHF
TRBJ1-2 | NA | TRBV18 | NA | TGTGCCAGCTCACCACCGTCAGGGGGCTACACCTTC | CASSPPSGGYTF
TRBJ1-3 | NA | TRBV29-1 | once | TGCAGCGTCGCCAGGGTACCCTCTGGAAACACCATATATTTT | CSVARVPSGNTIYF
TRBJ2-3 | NA | TRBV19 | NA | TGTGCCAGTAGTATTTGGGGCAGCACAGATACGCAGTATTTT | CASSIWGSTDTQYF
TRBJ2-7 | NA | TRBV7-5 | NA | TGTGCCAGAAGCCCCGGACAGGGTTTGAACGAGCAGTACTTC | CARSPGQGLNEQYF
TRBJ2-2 | TRBD1 | TRBV7-6 | NA | TGTGCCAGCAGCTTAGGGACAGGGGAACCCGGGGAGCTGTTTTTT | CASSLGTGEPGELFF
TRBJ2-7 | NA | TRBV6-5 | NA | TGTGCCAGCAGTTACTCGAGCAGGGGGGACGAGCAGTACTTC | CASSYSSRGDEQYF
TRBJ1-4 | NA | TRBV5-6 | NA | TGTGCCAGCAGCTTGGGAGGGACAACTAATGAAAAACTGTTTTTT | CASSLGGTTNEKLFF
TRBJ1-3 | NA | TRBV7-9 | medium-sized | TGTGCCAGCAGCTTAGGGGTAGCAACCGCTGGAAACACCATATATTTT | CASSLGVATAGNTIYF
TRBJ2-7 | TRBD1 | TRBV5-1 | NA | TGCGCCAGCAGCTACGGGACAGGGGACTACGAGCAGTACTTC | CASSYGTGDYEQYF
TRBJ2-7 | TRBD1 | TRBV10-3 | NA | TGTGCCATCACCGAGACAGGGGGGCATTACGAGCAGTACTTC | CAITETGGHYEQYF
TRBJ2-7 | NA | TRBV6-1 | NA | TGTGCCAGCACAGGCTACTACGAGCAGTACTTC | CASTGYYEQYF
TRBJ1-4 | NA | TRBV29-1 | NA | TGCAGCGCCGGGATCGGCGAAAAACTGTTTTTT | CSAGIGEKLFF
TRBJ1-2 | TRBD1 | TRBV5-3 | NA | TGTGCCAGCAGCGGTCCAGGGGGCGCTAACTATGGCTACACCTTC | CASSGPGGANYGYTF
TRBJ1-2 | TRBD1 | TRBV7-2 | NA | TGTGCCAGCAGCTTGTCCCCAGGGGGTTTTAACTATGGCTACACCTTC | CASSLSPGGFNYGYTF
TRBJ1-5 | NA | TRBV6-1 | NA | TGTGCCAGCAGTGAAGACATCGGCAATCAGCCCCAGCATTTT | CASSEDIGNQPQHF
TRBJ2-3 | NA | TRBV21-1 | NA | TGTGCCAGCAGCAAAATACAGGGCCTCACAGATACGCAGTATTTT | CASSKIQGLTDTQYF
TRBJ2-2 | NA | TRBV4-3 | NA | TGCGCCAGCAGCCAAGATCCGGGCGGGGAGCTGTTTTTT | CASSQDPGGELFF
TRBJ1-1 | NA | TRBV5-1 | NA | TGCGCCAGCTCTCGGGGGGACACTGAAGCTTTCTTT | CASSRGDTEAFF
TRBJ2-7 | TRBD2 | TRBV7-2 | NA | TGTGCCAGCAGCTTAGCGGAGCTAGCGGCAGTGTACGAGCAGTACTTC | CASSLAELAAVYEQYF
TRBJ1-4 | NA | TRBV6-5 | NA | TGTGCCAGCAGAGACAGGATGAATGAAAAACTGTTTTTT | CASRDRMNEKLFF
TRBJ2-5 | TRBD2 | TRBV4-2 | few | TGTGCCAGCAGCCAAGCTAGCGGGGGGGCAGAGACCCAGTACTTC | CASSQASGGAETQYF
TRBJ2-3 | NA | TRBV27 | NA | TGTGCCAGCAGTTTAGGAACAGATACGCAGTATTTT | CASSLGTDTQYF
TRBJ2-7 | NA | TRBV5-4 | NA | TGTGCCAGCAGCGTAAAGGGACGGAACTACGAGCAGTACTTC | CASSVKGRNYEQYF
TRBJ1-5 | NA | TRBV28 | once | TGTGCCAGTGGAAGCAATCAGCCCCAGCATTTT | CASGSNQPQHF
TRBJ2-4 | NA | TRBV6-6 | NA | TGTGCCAGCGTCGAGATGGGGAACATTCAGTACTTC | CASVEMGNIQYF
TRBJ2-7 | NA | TRBV5-4 | NA | TGTGCCAGCAGCCCCCGGCCTAGTTCCGAGCAGTACTTC | CASSPRPSSEQYF
TRBJ2-7 | TRBD1 | TRBV4-3 | few | TGCGCCAGCAGCCTTGGACAGGGGCGTTACGAGCAGTACTTC | CASSLGQGRYEQYF
TRBJ1-4 | NA | TRBV5-1 | NA | TGCGCCAGCAGCTTGCGGCCCGTGGCCGGAAGTAATGAAAAACTGTTTTTT | CASSLRPVAGSNEKLFF
TRBJ2-7 | NA | TRBV27 | once | TGTGCCAGCGGTCCGCAGAAGGGCTACGAGCAGTACTTC | CASGPQKGYEQYF
TRBJ2-7 | NA | TRBV11-2 | NA | TGTGCCAGCAGCTTCGGCAGCTCCTACGAGCAGTACTTC | CASSFGSSYEQYF
TRBJ1-2 | TRBD1 | TRBV5-6 | NA | TGTGCCAGCAGCTTGGCTCAGGGGGACTATGGCTACACCTTC | CASSLAQGDYGYTF
TRBJ2-7 | NA | TRBV5-8 | NA | TGTGCCAGCAGCATTCGTTCCCTGACCTACGAGCAGTACTTC | CASSIRSLTYEQYF
TRBJ2-1 | TRBD2 | TRBV19 | NA | TGTGCCAGTAACGAGGAGCGGGGGAGCTCCTACAATGAGCAGTTCTTC | CASNEERGSSYNEQFF
TRBJ2-1 | NA | TRBV4-3 | NA | TGCGCCAGCAGCCAAGAGAAGGGAGGAGGGTTAAATGAGCAGTTCTTC | CASSQEKGGGLNEQFF
TRBJ2-7 | NA | TRBV5-1 | few | TGCGCCAGCAGTTATCGCTGGGCGGTCGAGCAGTACTTC | CASSYRWAVEQYF
TRBJ2-2 | TRBD1 | TRBV9 | NA | TGTGCCAGCAGCGGCGCGACAGGGTCGGGAACCGGGGAGCTGTTTTTT | CASSGATGSGTGELFF
TRBJ2-2 | NA | TRBV6-5 | NA | TGTGCCAGCAGTTACTCACAGATCATGAACACCGGGGAGCTGTTTTTT | CASSYSQIMNTGELFF
TRBJ2-7 | TRBD1 | TRBV9 | NA | TGTGCCAGCAGCATTACCGGGGACAGGAAGTACGAGCAGTACTTC | CASSITGDRKYEQYF
TRBJ2-7 | NA | TRBV6-5 | NA | TGTGCCAGCAGTTACTCGACCGGTGGCCTCTACGAGCAGTACTTC | CASSYSTGGLYEQYF
TRBJ2-7 | NA | TRBV5-1 | NA | TGCGCCAGCAGCTTGCGTTCACCTGACATGGGTTACGAGCAGTACTTC | CASSLRSPDMGYEQYF
TRBJ2-1 | NA | TRBV5-4 | NA | TGTGCCAGCAGCTTGGGAGCGGAGCAGTTCTTC | CASSLGAEQFF
TRBJ2-5 | NA | TRBV15 | once | TGTGCCACCAGCAGCGGGACGCAAGAGACCCAGTACTTC | CATSSGTQETQYF
TRBJ2-7 | NA | TRBV9 | NA | TGTGCCAGCAGCGCAGAAATTGGCCACGAGCAGTACTTC | CASSAEIGHEQYF
TRBJ1-4 | TRBD1 | TRBV10-2 | NA | TGCGCCAGCAGTACCGGGACAGTCGCAACTAATGAAAAACTGTTTTTT | CASSTGTVATNEKLFF
TRBJ2-1 | TRBD2 | TRBV9 | NA | TGTGCCAGCAGCGTGGGGACTAGCGGAGACAATGAGCAGTTCTTC | CASSVGTSGDNEQFF
TRBJ2-2 | NA | TRBV19 | few | TGTGCCAGTACCCCCTTAGGAGACAGACGCGGCACCGGGGAGCTGTTTTTT | CASTPLGDRRGTGELFF
TRBJ2-7 | TRBD1 | TRBV19 | NA | TGTGCCAGTAGTATGAGCTCAGGGGGCGTGTTTCACGAGCAGTACTTC | CASSMSSGGVFHEQYF
TRBJ1-2 | TRBD1 | TRBV11-2 | NA | TGTGCCAGCAGCTCGTCGGGACAGGGTGTGCTCCATGGTGGCTACACCTTC | CASSSSGQGVLHGGYTF
TRBJ2-7 | NA | TRBV9 | once | TGTGCCAGCAGCGTAGGGCGGGAAAGCTCCTACGAGCAGTACTTC | CASSVGRESSYEQYF
TRBJ2-7 | NA | TRBV7-9 | NA | TGTGCCAGCAGCTTAGATGGCAGCCCCTACGAGCAGTACTTC | CASSLDGSPYEQYF
TRBJ1-1 | NA | TRBV2 | NA | TGTGCCAGCAGGTCGGGGGCTGAAGCTTTCTTT | CASRSGAEAFF
TRBJ2-6 | NA | TRBV7-6 | once | TGTGCCAGCAGCCTCGGGACTGCTGGGGCCAACGTCCTGACTTTC | CASSLGTAGANVLTF
TRBJ2-3 | NA | TRBV29-1 | NA | TGCAGCGTTGAGGCAGGGTGGAGCACAGATACGCAGTATTTT | CSVEAGWSTDTQYF
TRBJ2-2 | NA | TRBV7-9 | NA | TGTGCCAGCAGCTTAGCCCCGAAACGTAACACCGGGGAGCTGTTTTTT | CASSLAPKRNTGELFF
TRBJ1-5 | TRBD1 | TRBV19 | NA | TGTGCCAGTAGTACCACAGGGGGCTTTCAGCCCCAGCATTTT | CASSTTGGFQPQHF
TRBJ2-7 | NA | TRBV7-2 | NA | TGTGCCAGCAGCTTATCAGAAGGGGGGACAACGCAGTACTTC | CASSLSEGGTTQYF
TRBJ1-2 | TRBD1 | TRBV6-6 | NA | TGTGCCAGCAGCCCAGACAGGGAAGACGGCTACACCTTC | CASSPDREDGYTF
TRBJ1-5 | NA | TRBV6-5 | NA | TGTGCCAGCAGCCGCGGGGCGAGCAATCAGCCCCAGCATTTT | CASSRGASNQPQHF